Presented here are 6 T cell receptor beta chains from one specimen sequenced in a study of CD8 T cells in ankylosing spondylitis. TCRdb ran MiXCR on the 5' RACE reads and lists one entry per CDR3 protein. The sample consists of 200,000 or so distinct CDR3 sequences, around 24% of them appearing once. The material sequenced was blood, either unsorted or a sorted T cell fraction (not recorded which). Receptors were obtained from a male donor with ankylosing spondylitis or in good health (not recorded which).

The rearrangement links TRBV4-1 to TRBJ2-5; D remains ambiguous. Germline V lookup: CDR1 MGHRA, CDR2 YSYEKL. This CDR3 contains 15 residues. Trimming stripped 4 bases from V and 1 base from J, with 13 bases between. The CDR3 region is CASSPMVQIQETQYF. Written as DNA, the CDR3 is TGCGCCAGCAGCCCTATGGTCCAGATCCAAGAGACCCAGTACTTC.

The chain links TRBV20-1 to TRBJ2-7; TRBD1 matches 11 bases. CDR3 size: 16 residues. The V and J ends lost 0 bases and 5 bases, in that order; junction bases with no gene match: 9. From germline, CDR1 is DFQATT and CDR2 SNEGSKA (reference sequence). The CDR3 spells CSARDYFGTGGNEQYF. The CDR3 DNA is TGCAGTGCTAGAGATTATTTCGGGACAGGGGGTAACGAGCAGTACTTC.

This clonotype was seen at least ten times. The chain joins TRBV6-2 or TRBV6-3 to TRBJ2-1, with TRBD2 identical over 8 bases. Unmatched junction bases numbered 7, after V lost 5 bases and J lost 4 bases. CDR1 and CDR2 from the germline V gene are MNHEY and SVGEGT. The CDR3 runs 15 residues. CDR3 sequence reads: CASSETSAKYNEQFF. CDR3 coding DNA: TGTGCCAGCAGTGAGACTAGCGCAAAATACAATGAGCAGTTCTTC.

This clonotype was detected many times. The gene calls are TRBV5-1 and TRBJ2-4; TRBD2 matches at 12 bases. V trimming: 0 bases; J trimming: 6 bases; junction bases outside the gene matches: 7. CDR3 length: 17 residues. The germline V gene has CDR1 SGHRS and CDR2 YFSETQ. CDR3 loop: CASSLGRLAGVRNIQYF. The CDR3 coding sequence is TGCGCCAGCAGCTTGGGGCGACTAGCGGGAGTTAGAAACATTCAGTACTTC.

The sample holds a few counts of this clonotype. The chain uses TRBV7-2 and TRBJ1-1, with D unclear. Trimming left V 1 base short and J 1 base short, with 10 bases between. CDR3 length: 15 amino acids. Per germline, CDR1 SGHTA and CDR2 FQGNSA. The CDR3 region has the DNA TGTGCCAGCAGCTTAGTGTACAGCTCGAACACTGAAGCTTTCTTT. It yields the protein CASSLVYSSNTEAFF.

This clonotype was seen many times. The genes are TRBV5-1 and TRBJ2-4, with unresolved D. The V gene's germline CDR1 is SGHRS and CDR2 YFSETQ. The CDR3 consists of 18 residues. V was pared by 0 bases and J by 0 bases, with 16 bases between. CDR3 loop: CASSLGTTSLLAKNIQYF. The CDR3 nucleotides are TGCGCCAGCAGCTTGGGAACGACCAGTCTTCTAGCCAAAAACATTCAGTACTTC.